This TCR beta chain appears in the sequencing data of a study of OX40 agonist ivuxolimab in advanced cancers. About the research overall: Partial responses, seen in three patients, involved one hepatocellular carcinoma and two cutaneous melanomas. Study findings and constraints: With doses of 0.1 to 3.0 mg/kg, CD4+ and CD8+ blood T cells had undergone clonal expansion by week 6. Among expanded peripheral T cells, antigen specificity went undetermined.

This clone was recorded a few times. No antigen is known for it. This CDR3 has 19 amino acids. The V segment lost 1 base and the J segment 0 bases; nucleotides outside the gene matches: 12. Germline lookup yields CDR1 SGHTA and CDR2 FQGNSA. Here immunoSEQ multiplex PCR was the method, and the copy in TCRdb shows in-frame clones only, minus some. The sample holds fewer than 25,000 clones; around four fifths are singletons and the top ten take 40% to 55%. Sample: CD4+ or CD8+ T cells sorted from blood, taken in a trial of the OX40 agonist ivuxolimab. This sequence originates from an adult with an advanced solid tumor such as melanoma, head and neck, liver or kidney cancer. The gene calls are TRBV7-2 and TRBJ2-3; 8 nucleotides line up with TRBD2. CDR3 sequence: CASSLVEQRGLSSTDTQYF. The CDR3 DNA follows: TGTGCCAGCAGCTTAGTAGAACAGCGGGGGCTCTCTAGCACAGATACGCAGTATTTT.